This T cell receptor beta chain was documented in a study of blood T cell repertoires in COVID-19 (dated by TCRdb to the early 2020s). With respect to the entire study: Samples from collaborators originated in the United States, Italy and Spain and spanned both the acute and convalescent phases of COVID-19. Nearly every sample came with metadata listing a de-identified subject ID, COVID-19 status, age in years and sex. The samples were drawn from two sources: the first 160 participants of the ongoing ImmuneRACE study, and over 1,000 subjects contributed by 6 global collaborators. Where available, HLA class I and class II types were obtained from metadata supplied by the sample provider rather than from assay-based typing. The repertoires were released in a freely available public database meant as a resource for research on the immune response to SARS-CoV-2. The dataset comprised deeply sampled blood TCRbeta repertoires from subjects exposed to, actively infected with, or recovered from COVID-19. The material from the prospective study consisted of cDNA or gDNA derived from T cells, B-cell-depleted T cells, or PBMCs. Summary of the overall study and its limitations: How much clinical and demographic metadata was included differed by source and by participant, and the metadata was provided uncurated.

Collaborating institutions collected whole blood in K2EDTA tubes following their own protocols. For TCRbeta analysis, collaborator samples were shipped as frozen whole blood, as isolated PBMCs, or as DNA extracted from either sample type. Regarding this clone: Its specific antigen is unknown. Base qualities are not at hand, and no much larger clone is one base apart.

TCRbeta CDR3 regions were amplified from genomic DNA using the immunoSEQ Assay, a bias-controlled multiplex PCR. Per the original workflow: The number of nucleated cells in each sample was estimated by amplification of reference gene primers within the assay. Sequence reads were collapsed and filtered to measure the absolute abundance of every unique TCRbeta CDR3 rearrangement. For each sample, productive Simpson clonality was calculated by taking the square root of Simpson's diversity index across productive rearrangements. TCRdb carries this immuneACCESS record with in-frame sequences only. Its versions omit some clonotypes, under half of them owing to an unresolved V gene in the studies checked, with the rest unexplained. V and J calls and clone size are copied from that table; D and trimming were computed from the DNA. Present in this sample are about 76,000 clones, roughly nine tenths of which were seen just once. Together, the top ten hold about 9% of the sample.

Sequencing was performed on peripheral blood. The clonotype originates from a human donor in a cohort sampled during active COVID-19.

The CDR3 protein: CASSLVLAGGLTPTDTQYF. The DNA sequence reads TGTGCCAGCAGCCTGGTACTAGCGGGAGGCCTTACCCCCACAGATACGCAGTATTTT. The V and J segments used are TRBV7-2 and TRBJ2-3, and TRBD2 matches 12 of the central bases. Trimming takes 5 bases off V and 2 bases off J; junction bases not matched to a gene: 14. The germline V gene yields SGHTA for CDR1 and FQGNSA for CDR2. The CDR3 measures 19 amino acids from cysteine to phenylalanine. Only CDR3 DNA is held: 57 bases, read in frame from base 1.